The 14 T cell receptor beta chains presented below share a single source sample, sequenced in a study of blood T cell repertoires in COVID-19 (dated by TCRdb to 2018 to 2021). The method was the immunoSEQ multiplex PCR assay. Imported from immuneACCESS, the table was reduced by TCRdb to in-frame sequences with V and J called. These copies leave out some clones; in studies compared against another copy, an unresolved V gene accounts for under half, and the cause of the remainder is not known. The sample contains roughly 56,000 clones, approximately 86% of them found a single time. The top ten clones comprise 14% of the sample. The specimen sequenced was peripheral blood. Every receptor here comes from a human donor in a cohort sampled during active COVID-19.

The chain uses TRBV2 and TRBJ2-7; D is unresolved. Trimming stripped 6 bases from V and 7 bases from J, with 19 bases between. The germline CDR1 and CDR2 sequences are SNHLY and FYNNEI. The CDR3 consists of 14 residues. CDR3 DNA: TGTGCCAGCAGGCTAACCGGGTCCTTCGGAGAGCAGTACTTC. Protein product: CASRLTGSFGEQYF.

J is TRBJ1-3 and V is TRBV5-1, with 7 bases fitting TRBD1. The length of the CDR3 is 14 residues. CDR1 and CDR2 (germline): SGHRS, YFSETQ. V shed 3 bases and J 4 bases; nucleotides not matched to a gene: 4. The CDR3 is CASSSTGSGNTIYF. CDR3 sequence (DNA): TGCGCCAGCAGCTCGACAGGGTCCGGAAACACCATATATTTT.

The chain employs TRBV7-2 and TRBJ2-1; 14 nucleotides line up with TRBD2. The J segment lost 8 bases and the V segment lost 0 bases, leaving 6 bases of the junction unmatched. The CDR3 is made up of 17 amino acids. Germline values: CDR1 SGHTA, CDR2 FQGNSA. The CDR3 region is CASSLAGTSGSRDEQFF. The CDR3 DNA reads TGTGCCAGCAGCTTAGCTGGGACTAGCGGGAGTAGGGATGAGCAGTTCTTC.

The chain has TRBV30 and TRBJ1-5, with 7 bases identical to TRBD1. The CDR3 covers 16 residues. The V and J ends lost 1 base and 2 bases, in that order; junction bases with no gene match: 8. From germline, CDR1 is GTSNPN and CDR2 SVGIG (reference sequence). CDR3 bases: TGTGCCTGGAGTGACCGATCAGGGGGACGCAATCAGCCCCAGCATTTT. Its protein is CAWSDRSGGRNQPQHF.

The gene calls are TRBV5-1 and TRBJ2-1; possibly TRBD1 for D (7 bases). V shed 2 bases and J shed 10 bases, with 22 bases lying between them. This CDR3 has 16 amino acids. The germline V gene encodes CDR1 SGHRS and CDR2 YFSETQ. In DNA, the CDR3 is TGCGCCAGCAGCTTTGTGGGACAGCGGGCCCAGGGAGAGCAGTTCTTC. This sequence encodes CASSFVGQRAQGEQFF.

The V gene is TRBV19, the J gene TRBJ1-5; 7 bases align to TRBD1. The CDR3 has 16 amino acids. The J segment lost 0 bases and the V segment lost 7 bases, leaving 9 bases of the junction unmatched. Germline CDR1 and CDR2: LNHDA and SQIVND (reference sequence). The CDR3 reads CASKDGTAYSNQPQHF. CDR3 bases: TGTGCCAGTAAAGACGGGACAGCTTATAGCAATCAGCCCCAGCATTTT. Supplemented by reference TRBV19 and TRBJ1-5, the full variable domain reads DGGITQSPKYLFRKEGQNVTLSCEQNLNHDAMYWYRQDPGQGLRLIYYSQIVNDFQKGDIAEGYSVSREKKESFPLTVTSAQKNPTAFYLCASKDGTAYSNQPQHFGDGTRLSIL.

CDR3 residues: CASSLRQGMNTEAFF. CDR3 sequence (DNA): TGTGCCAGCAGCTTAAGACAGGGGATGAACACTGAAGCTTTCTTT. The J gene is TRBJ1-1, the V gene TRBV11-2, with 8 bases identical to TRBD1. The CDR3 totals 15 residues. CDR1 and CDR2 from the germline V gene are SGHAT and FQNNGV. Losses at the gene ends were 2 bases for V and 0 bases for J; bases not matched to a gene: 2. Together with reference TRBV11-2 and TRBJ1-1, the CDR3 gives the full variable domain: EAGVAQSPRYKIIEKRQSVAFWCNPISGHATLYWYQQILGQGPKLLIQFQNNGVVDDSQLPKDRFSAERLKGVDSTLKIQPAKLEDSAVYLCASSLRQGMNTEAFFGQGTRLTVV.

The chain is built from TRBV27 and TRBJ2-7; the D is unclear. The CDR3 is 12 amino acids. Germline V CDR1 and CDR2: MNHEY, SMNVEV (reference sequence). The V end lost 4 bases, the J end lost 2 bases, and 6 bases lay between the germline ends. In nucleotides, the CDR3 is TGTGCCAGCAGTTCTTTCCCCTACGAGCAGTACTTC. This codes for CASSSFPYEQYF.

The chain is built from TRBV6-6 and TRBJ1-2, with TRBD1 identical over 9 bases. CDR1 and CDR2 (germline): MNHNY, SVGAGI (reference sequence). The CDR3 totals 16 residues. With 5 bases clipped from V and 3 bases from J, the junction kept 10 bases outside the gene matches. Written as DNA, the CDR3 is TGTGCCAGCAGTAAAACTCCACGACAGGGGGACTATGGCTACACCTTC. Protein: CASSKTPRQGDYGYTF.

The J gene is TRBJ1-3, the V gene TRBV19, with TRBD1 matching over 8 bases. After removal of 6 bases from V and 4 bases from J, the junction contained 8 bases not matched to a gene. Germline CDR1 reads LNHDA; CDR2 reads SQIVND (reference sequence). The length of the CDR3 is 15 residues. CDR3 in amino acids: CASSPSDRGGNTIYF. The CDR3 DNA follows: TGTGCCAGTAGCCCCTCCGACAGGGGAGGAAACACCATATATTTT. Combining the CDR3 with reference TRBV19 and TRBJ1-3 gives the whole variable domain DGGITQSPKYLFRKEGQNVTLSCEQNLNHDAMYWYRQDPGQGLRLIYYSQIVNDFQKGDIAEGYSVSREKKESFPLTVTSAQKNPTAFYLCASSPSDRGGNTIYFGEGSWLTVV.

This chain connects TRBV19 to TRBJ2-6, with 11 nucleotides matching TRBD1. The ends lost 5 bases at V and 0 bases at J; junction bases unmatched: 3. The CDR3 has 17 amino acids. Germline V gene data show CDR1 as LNHDA and CDR2 as SQIVND (reference sequence). The CDR3 is CASSPGTGGSGANVLTF. The CDR3 nucleotides read TGTGCCAGTAGTCCCGGGACAGGGGGCTCTGGGGCCAACGTCCTGACTTTC.

The CDR3: CASSSPGGGTYEQYF. As DNA, the CDR3 is TGTGCCAGCAGTTCCCCTGGCGGGGGAACCTACGAGCAGTACTTC. The gene calls are TRBV6-5 and TRBJ2-7; 7 bases align to TRBD2. This CDR3 contains 15 residues. Trimming removed 4 bases from V and 2 bases from J; junction bases left unmatched: 8. Looked up from germline, CDR1 is MNHEY and CDR2 is SVGAGI.

This chain links TRBV27 with TRBJ1-3, with a possible D match to TRBD1 (5 bases). Germline V CDR1 and CDR2: MNHEY, SMNVEV (reference sequence). The CDR3 length is 15 residues. The V end was cut by 4 bases, the J end by 6 bases, with 16 bases between. CDR3 in amino acids: CASSSGSWGTNTIYF. The CDR3 nucleotides read TGTGCCAGCAGTTCAGGGTCTTGGGGCACAAACACCATATATTTT.

This chain uses TRBV5-1 with TRBJ2-5; D may be TRBD1 (6 bases). CDR3 length equals 15 residues. CDR1 is SGHRS, CDR2 YFSETQ, per germline. V dropped 5 bases and J dropped 1 base, with 15 bases sitting between them. CDR3 DNA: TGCGCCAGCAGAACCAGGACAGTGACCCAAGAGACCCAGTACTTC. Translation gives CASRTRTVTQETQYF.